This passage covers 20 T cell receptor beta chains from one sample sequenced in a study of control samples from healthy donors and cancer patients. TCRdb keeps only in-frame clones here, not all; method: immunoSEQ multiplex PCR. The data show 160,000 or so clones, nearly 96% seen once. The sequencing input was blood. The receptor source for this set is a woman in her twenties or thirties in good health.

This sequence joins TRBV19 and TRBJ2-2; tentative D call: TRBD2 (5 bases). Between the trimmed V and J ends, which lost 3 bases and 1 base, there was a span of 9 bases. Germline CDR1 reads LNHDA; CDR2 reads SQIVND (reference sequence). CDR3 length: 15 residues. For the CDR3, the DNA is TGTGCCAGTAGTATTTACCGGGGGAACACCGGGGAGCTGTTTTTT. It encodes CASSIYRGNTGELFF.

The V gene is TRBV6-5, the J gene TRBJ2-2, with 14 bases matching TRBD2. V was pared by 6 bases and J by 6 bases, with 3 bases of the junction left unmatched. Germline assignment: CDR1 MNHEY and CDR2 SVGAGI. The CDR3 spans 15 residues. CDR3 DNA: TGTGCCAGCAGACCGACTAGCGGGAGGGCCGGGGAGCTGTTTTTT. Its protein is CASRPTSGRAGELFF.

The chain combines TRBV6-2 or TRBV6-3 with TRBJ1-4; D gene uncertain. There are 13 residues in the CDR3. The V gene's germline CDR1 is MNHEY and CDR2 SVGEGT. Trimming shortened V by 2 bases and J by 10 bases, and 11 bases separated the two germline ends. Written as DNA, the CDR3 is TGTGCCAGCAGTTACGGGGAAGCGGGAAAACTGTTTTTT. As protein: CASSYGEAGKLFF.

CDR3 amino acids: CASSGLGTGGNQPQHF. As DNA, the CDR3 is TGTGCCAGCAGTGGACTAGGGACAGGGGGCAATCAGCCCCAGCATTTT. The chain has TRBV25-1 and TRBJ1-5; 10 bases are shared with TRBD1. This CDR3 comprises 16 residues. Germline V gene sequence: CDR1 MGHDK, CDR2 SYGVNS. The ends lost 4 bases at V and 2 bases at J; junction bases unmatched: 5.

The rearrangement links TRBV15 to TRBJ2-3, with 11 positions matching TRBD1. Losses at the gene ends were 3 bases for V and 3 bases for J; bases not matched to a gene: 2. Germline CDR1 and CDR2: LNHNV and YYDKDF (reference sequence). The CDR3 covers 15 residues. DNA for the CDR3: TGTGCCACCAGCAGGGGGACAGGGGGAACAGATACGCAGTATTTT. Translation gives CATSRGTGGTDTQYF. The variable domain in full, completed from reference TRBV15 and TRBJ2-3, reads DAMVIQNPRYQVTQFGKPVTLSCSQTLNHNVMYWYQQKSSQAPKLLFHYYDKDFNNEADTPDNFQSRRPNTSFCFLDIRSPGLGDTAMYLCATSRGTGGTDTQYFGPGTRLTVL.

The gene calls are TRBV5-4 and TRBJ2-3; D possibly matches TRBD1 or TRBD2 (6 bases each). The V gene's germline CDR1 is SGHNT and CDR2 YYREEE (reference sequence). The CDR3 loop spans 16 amino acids. Trimming pared 3 bases from V and 5 bases from J, leaving 19 bases between. The CDR3 bases are TGTGCCAGCAGCTCCTATCGCCGGGGGCCCGTAGATACGCAGTATTTT. This gives the protein CASSSYRRGPVDTQYF.

This chain links TRBV7-9 with TRBJ2-7, with 10 bases identical to TRBD1. J lost 7 bases, V lost 2 bases, and 5 bases had no gene match. The CDR3 is made up of 14 amino acids. Germline CDR1 and CDR2: SEHNR and FQNEAQ (reference sequence). This CDR3 is CASSLRDRGREQYF. CDR3 bases: TGTGCCAGCAGCTTAAGGGACAGGGGAAGGGAGCAGTACTTC.

CDR3 coding DNA: TGCGCCAGCAGCCCTGAGAAGGGGGCGTACACCGGGGAGCTGTTTTTT. Amino acids: CASSPEKGAYTGELFF. The chain is built from TRBV5-1 and TRBJ2-2, with 7 bases fitting TRBD1. V trimming: 4 bases; J trimming: 3 bases; junction bases outside the gene matches: 9. Per germline, CDR1 SGHRS and CDR2 YFSETQ. This CDR3 is 16 amino acids long.

The genes are TRBV14 and TRBJ2-5, with D perhaps matching TRBD1 (5 bases). V dropped 1 base and J dropped 1 base, with 10 bases sitting between them. The germline CDR1 and CDR2 sequences are SGHDN and FVKESK. This CDR3 contains 15 residues. DNA for the CDR3: TGTGCCAGCAGCCAAGGTGGGGCCTTCCAAGAGACCCAGTACTTC. Translating it yields CASSQGGAFQETQYF. Based on the CDR3 plus reference TRBV14 and TRBJ2-5, the full variable domain is EAGVTQFPSHSVIEKGQTVTLRCDPISGHDNLYWYRRVMGKEIKFLLHFVKESKQDESGMPNNRFLAERTGGTYSTLKVQPAELEDSGVYFCASSQGGAFQETQYFGPGTRLLVL.

V usage is TRBV7-3 and J usage is TRBJ2-3; tentative D call: TRBD2 (5 bases). V was trimmed by 11 bases and J by 2 bases, leaving 14 bases between them. CDR1 and CDR2 from the germline V gene are SGHTA and FQGTGA. CDR3 length: 13 amino acids. Written as DNA, the CDR3 is TGTGCCTCCCGGAGGCAGGTCACAGATACGCAGTATTTT. Its protein is CASRRQVTDTQYF.

The rearrangement joins TRBV13 to TRBJ1-5; no clear D. This CDR3 region has 16 residues. Trimming stripped 6 bases from V and 3 bases from J, with 18 bases between. CDR1 and CDR2 from the germline V gene are PRHDT and FYEKMQ (reference sequence). The CDR3 nucleotides are TGTGCCAGCAGGACGTCAAGGGCCAGCTCCAATCAGCCCCAGCATTTT. Residues: CASRTSRASSNQPQHF.

This chain joins TRBV28 and TRBJ2-3, with 10 bases matching TRBD2. This CDR3 comprises 16 residues. The junction had 10 bases not matched to a gene; V was cut back by 5 bases and J by 5 bases. Per germline, CDR1 MDHEN and CDR2 SYDVKM. The CDR3: CASSPGVASGGDTQYF. For the CDR3, the DNA is TGTGCCAGCAGTCCCGGCGTGGCTAGCGGGGGAGATACGCAGTATTTT.

The chain is built from TRBV5-1 and TRBJ2-5; D is unclear. This CDR3 spans 14 amino acids. Trimming removed 4 bases from V and 5 bases from J, with 15 bases in between. Per the germline V gene, CDR1 is SGHRS and CDR2 is YFSETQ. The CDR3 sequence is CASSPWPHPETQYF. Here the CDR3 DNA reads TGCGCCAGCAGCCCCTGGCCGCACCCTGAGACCCAGTACTTC.

The chain links TRBV5-6 to TRBJ2-7, with 7 bases aligning to TRBD2. The CDR3 is 15 residues long. The ends lost 4 bases at V and 2 bases at J; junction bases unmatched: 9. Germline V lookup: CDR1 SGHDT, CDR2 YYEEEE. The CDR3 DNA follows: TGTGCCAGCAGCCCCCGGGGAGGGACCCCCTACGAGCAGTACTTC. Amino acid sequence: CASSPRGGTPYEQYF.

The chain combines TRBV19 with TRBJ2-1; D possibly corresponds to TRBD2 (5 bases). The CDR3 is made up of 14 amino acids. The V end was cut by 3 bases, the J end by 6 bases, with 12 bases between. Germline loops: CDR1 LNHDA, CDR2 SQIVND (reference sequence). DNA of the CDR3: TGTGCCAGTAGTATTTCCCACAGCGGCAATGAGCAGTTCTTC. Residues: CASSISHSGNEQFF.

The chain links TRBV5-1 to TRBJ1-4; 9 bases fit TRBD1. The CDR3 runs 15 residues. Germline assignment: CDR1 SGHRS and CDR2 YFSETQ. Trimming took 4 bases from V and 3 from J; bases not matched to a gene: 4. The CDR3, as DNA: TGCGCCAGCAGCGGGGGACAGGGAGCTAATGAAAAACTGTTTTTT. Its translation: CASSGGQGANEKLFF.

This chain uses TRBV30 with TRBJ1-5; D is uncertain. The V end was cut by 2 bases, the J end by 0 bases, with 2 bases between. The CDR3 has 12 amino acids. Looked up from germline, CDR1 is GTSNPN and CDR2 is SVGIG (reference sequence). The CDR3 bases are TGTGCCTGGAGTAATAGCAATCAGCCCCAGCATTTT. Residues: CAWSNSNQPQHF. Looking up the rest from reference TRBV30 and TRBJ1-5 gives the full variable domain: SQTIHQWPATLVQPVGSPLSLECTVEGTSNPNLYWYRQAAGRGLQLLFYSVGIGQISSEVPQNLSASRPQDRQFILSSKKLLLSDSGFYLCAWSNSNQPQHFGDGTRLSIL.

The V call is TRBV5-1, the J call TRBJ2-1, with no clear D. The V end lost 0 bases, the J end lost 0 bases, and 10 bases lay between the germline ends. CDR3 size: 16 residues. Germline V lookup: CDR1 SGHRS, CDR2 YFSETQ. The CDR3 DNA sequence: TGCGCCAGCAGCTTGGTTGGGTGGAGCTCCTACAATGAGCAGTTCTTC. Encoded protein: CASSLVGWSSYNEQFF.

This clone has a handful of counts. This rearrangement joins TRBV6-4 to TRBJ2-3, with 9 positions matching TRBD2. Germline-derived CDR1 and CDR2 are MRHNA and SNTAGT. After removal of 3 bases from V and 4 bases from J, the junction contained 2 bases not matched to a gene. This CDR3 has 14 residues. The CDR3 bases are TGTGCCAGCAGTGAGCGGGAGGGCCCAGATACGCAGTATTTT. It translates to CASSEREGPDTQYF.

The V call is TRBV5-1, the J call TRBJ1-2, with D tentatively TRBD1 (6 bases). Looked up from germline, CDR1 is SGHRS and CDR2 is YFSETQ. The CDR3 runs to 20 residues. The ends were cut back, 3 bases at V and 0 bases at J, with 27 bases in the middle. The CDR3 region has the DNA TGCGCCAGCAGCTCGCCTTCTAACAGGGCCGAGAGCGGGGCTAACTATGGCTACACCTTC. This translates into CASSSPSNRAESGANYGYTF.